This T cell receptor beta chain was profiled in a study of graft-versus-host responses after intestinal transplantation. The wider study: Transplant types were multivisceral, liver-intestinal, or isolated intestinal. Tacrolimus plus steroids were given to all recipients for approximately three years, preceded by anti-thymocyte globulin induction. Study conclusions and caveats: GvH clones were identified in recipient marrow, with some first appearing in ileum or blood. Patients with graft-donor T cell macrochimerism had high graft-versus-host to host-versus-graft clonal ratios in allografts.

Method: immunoSEQ multiplex PCR; TCRdb's copy keeps in-frame clones and lacks some. The profile shows nearly 20,000 clones, around nine tenths of them singletons. Concerning this clone: The antigen is unknown.

Germline V gene data show CDR1 as SGHTA and CDR2 as FQGTGA. V was pared by 5 bases and J by 4 bases, with 8 bases of the junction left unmatched. The CDR3 runs 14 residues. The sequence came from a human patient who received an intestinal transplant, so some T cells may come from the graft donor. Sequences were derived from PBMCs, sampled around 230 days after intestinal transplant. The chain carries TRBV7-3 and TRBJ2-7, with 7 nucleotides matching TRBD1. The CDR3 DNA sequence: TGTGCCAGCAGCAGAGACAGGGATCAATACGAGCAGTACTTC. Translation gives CASSRDRDQYEQYF.